Sequencing of this T cell receptor beta chain was carried out in a study of shared clonotypes between healthy human individuals. Study-level findings and limits: Rarefaction exposed incomplete sorted-subset sequencing despite large depth. Generation probabilities of non-shared clonotypes were lower (relative to those shared by all four donors).

This was a deep-level run. Repertoires were generated with immunoSEQ multiplex PCR, while TCRdb's copy carries only in-frame clones and drops some. The sample consists of fewer than 1 million clones, 95% to 97% of them appearing once. This clone has only one observation. The antigen remains unidentified. Naive CD8 cells, CD45RO-negative and positively selected for CCR7, excluded terminally differentiated effector memory CD45RA+ cells. Donors were Caucasian adults residing in Nashville, Tennessee, USA. This CDR3 region has 15 residues. Trimming cost V 0 bases and J 7 bases; bases outside gene matches: 4. CDR1 and CDR2 (germline): SGHVS, FQNEAQ.

The sequenced sample was naive CD8+ T cells sorted from blood. The receptor's source is a man aged 25-45 years in good health. The chain carries TRBV7-8 and TRBJ2-1; the match to TRBD2 covers 9 bases. The CDR3 reads CASSLAGLAANEQFF. The CDR3 DNA reads TGTGCCAGCAGCTTAGCGGGACTAGCCGCGAATGAGCAGTTCTTC.